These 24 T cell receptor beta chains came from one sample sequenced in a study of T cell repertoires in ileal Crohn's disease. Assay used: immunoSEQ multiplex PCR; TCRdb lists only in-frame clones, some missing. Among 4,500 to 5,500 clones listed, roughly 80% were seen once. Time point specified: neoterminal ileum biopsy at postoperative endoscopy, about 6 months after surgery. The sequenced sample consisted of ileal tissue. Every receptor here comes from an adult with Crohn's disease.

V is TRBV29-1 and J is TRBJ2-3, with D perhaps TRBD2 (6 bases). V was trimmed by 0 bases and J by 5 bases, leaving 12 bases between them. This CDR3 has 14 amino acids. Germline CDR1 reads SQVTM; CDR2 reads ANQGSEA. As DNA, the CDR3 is TGCAGCGTTGAAGAGAATCGGGAGAGAGATACGCAGTATTTT. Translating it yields CSVEENRERDTQYF.

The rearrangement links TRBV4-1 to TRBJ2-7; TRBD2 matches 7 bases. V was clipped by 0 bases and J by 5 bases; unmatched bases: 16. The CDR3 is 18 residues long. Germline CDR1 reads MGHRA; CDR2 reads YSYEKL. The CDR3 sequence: CASSQDPPQVRGLDEQYF. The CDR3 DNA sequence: TGCGCCAGCAGCCAAGACCCCCCTCAGGTGCGGGGGTTGGACGAGCAGTACTTC.

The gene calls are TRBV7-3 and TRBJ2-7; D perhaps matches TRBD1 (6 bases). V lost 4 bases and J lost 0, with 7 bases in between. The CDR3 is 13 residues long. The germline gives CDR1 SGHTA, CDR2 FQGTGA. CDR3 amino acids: CASSSTGSYEQYF. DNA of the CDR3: TGTGCCAGCAGCTCGACAGGCTCCTACGAGCAGTACTTC.

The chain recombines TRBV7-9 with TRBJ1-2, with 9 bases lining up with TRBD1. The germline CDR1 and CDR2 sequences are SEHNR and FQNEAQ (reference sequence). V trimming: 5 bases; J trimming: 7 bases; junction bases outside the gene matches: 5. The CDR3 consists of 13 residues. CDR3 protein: CASSRDRVSGYTF. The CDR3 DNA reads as TGTGCCAGCAGCCGGGACAGGGTCAGTGGCTACACCTTC.

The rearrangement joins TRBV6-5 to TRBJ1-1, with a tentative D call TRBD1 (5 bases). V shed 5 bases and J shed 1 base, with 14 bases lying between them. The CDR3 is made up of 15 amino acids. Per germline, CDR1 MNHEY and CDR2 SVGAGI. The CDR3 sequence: CASSVSFTGNTEAFF. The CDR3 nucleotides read TGTGCCAGCAGTGTTTCCTTCACAGGGAACACTGAAGCTTTCTTT.

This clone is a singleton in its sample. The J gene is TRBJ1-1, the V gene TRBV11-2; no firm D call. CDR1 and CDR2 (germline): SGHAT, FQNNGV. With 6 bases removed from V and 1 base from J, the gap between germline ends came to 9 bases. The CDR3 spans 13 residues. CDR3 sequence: CASSLQQNTEAFF. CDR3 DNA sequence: TGTGCCAGCAGTTTACAGCAGAACACTGAAGCTTTCTTT.

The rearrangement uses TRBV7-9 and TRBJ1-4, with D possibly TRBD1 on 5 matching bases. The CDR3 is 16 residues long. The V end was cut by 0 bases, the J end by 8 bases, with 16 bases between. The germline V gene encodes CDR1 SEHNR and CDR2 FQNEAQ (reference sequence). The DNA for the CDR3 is TGTGCCAGCAGCTTAGCGTACGGGGGAACAGGCGAAAAACTGTTTTTT. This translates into CASSLAYGGTGEKLFF. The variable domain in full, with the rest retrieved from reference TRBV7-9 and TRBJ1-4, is DTGVSQNPRHKITKRGQNVTFRCDPISEHNRLYWYRQTLGQGPEFLTYFQNEAQLEKSRLLSDRFSAERPKGSFSTLEIQRTEQGDSAMYLCASSLAYGGTGEKLFFGSGTQLSVL.

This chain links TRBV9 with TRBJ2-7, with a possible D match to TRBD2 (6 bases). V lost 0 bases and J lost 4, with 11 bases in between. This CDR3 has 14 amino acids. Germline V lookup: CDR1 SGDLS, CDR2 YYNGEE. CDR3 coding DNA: TGTGCCAGCAGCGTAGCCTCAGGGAGGTACGAGCAGTACTTC. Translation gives CASSVASGRYEQYF. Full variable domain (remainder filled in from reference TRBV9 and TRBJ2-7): DSGVTQTPKHLITATGQRVTLRCSPRSGDLSVYWYQQSLDQGLQFLIQYYNGEERAKGNILERFSAQQFPDLHSELNLSSLELGDSALYFCASSVASGRYEQYFGPGTRLTVT.

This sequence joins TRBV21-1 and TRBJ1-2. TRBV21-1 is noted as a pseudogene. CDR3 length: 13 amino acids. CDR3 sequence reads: CASSPRTNYGYTF. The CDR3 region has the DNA TGTGCCAGCAGCCCCCGGACTAACTATGGCTACACCTTC.

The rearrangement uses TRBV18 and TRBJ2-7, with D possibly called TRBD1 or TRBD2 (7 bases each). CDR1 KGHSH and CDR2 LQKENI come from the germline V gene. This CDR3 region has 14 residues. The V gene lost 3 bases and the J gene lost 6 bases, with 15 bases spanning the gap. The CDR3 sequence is CASSPQGGAGEQYF. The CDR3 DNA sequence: TGTGCCAGCTCACCCCAGGGGGGGGCCGGCGAGCAGTACTTC.

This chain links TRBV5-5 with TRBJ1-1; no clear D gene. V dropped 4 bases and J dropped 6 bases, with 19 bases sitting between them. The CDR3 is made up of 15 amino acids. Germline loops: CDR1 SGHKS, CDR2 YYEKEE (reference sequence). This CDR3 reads CASSLDIRTVAEAFF. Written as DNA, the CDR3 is TGTGCCAGCAGCCTAGATATCCGAACGGTCGCTGAAGCTTTCTTT. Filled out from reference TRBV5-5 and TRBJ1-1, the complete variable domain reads DAGVTQSPTHLIKTRGQQVTLRCSPISGHKSVSWYQQVLGQGPQFIFQYYEKEERGRGNFPDRFSARQFPNYSSELNVNALLLGDSALYLCASSLDIRTVAEAFFGQGTRLTVV.

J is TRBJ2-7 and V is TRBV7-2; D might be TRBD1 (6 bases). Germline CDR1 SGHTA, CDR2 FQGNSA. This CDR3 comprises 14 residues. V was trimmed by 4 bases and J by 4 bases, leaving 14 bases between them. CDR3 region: CASSSSGQIYEQYF. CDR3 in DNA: TGTGCCAGCAGCTCCTCGGGACAAATTTACGAGCAGTACTTC. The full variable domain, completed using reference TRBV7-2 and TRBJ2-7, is GAGVSQSPSNKVTEKGKDVELRCDPISGHTALYWYRQSLGQGLEFLIYFQGNSAPDKSGLPSDRFSAERTGGSVSTLTIQRTQQEDSAVYLCASSSSGQIYEQYFGPGTRLTVT.

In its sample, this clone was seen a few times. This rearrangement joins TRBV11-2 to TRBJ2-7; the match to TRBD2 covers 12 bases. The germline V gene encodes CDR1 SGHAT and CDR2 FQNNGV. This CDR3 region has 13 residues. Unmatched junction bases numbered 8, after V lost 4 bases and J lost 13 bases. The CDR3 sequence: CASSSPSGGEFYF. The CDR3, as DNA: TGTGCCAGCAGCTCCCCTAGCGGGGGGGAATTCTACTTC. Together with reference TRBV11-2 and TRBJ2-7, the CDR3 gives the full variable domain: EAGVAQSPRYKIIEKRQSVAFWCNPISGHATLYWYQQILGQGPKLLIQFQNNGVVDDSQLPKDRFSAERLKGVDSTLKIQPAKLEDSAVYLCASSSPSGGEFYFGPGTRLTVT.

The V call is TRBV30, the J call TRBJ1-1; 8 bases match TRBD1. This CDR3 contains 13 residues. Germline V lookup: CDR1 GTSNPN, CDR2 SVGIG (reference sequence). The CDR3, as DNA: TGTGGGCAGGGGGCAGAAATGAACACTGAAGCTTTCTTT. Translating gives CGQGAEMNTEAFF.

In DNA, the CDR3 is TGTGCCAGCAGCTTAGTGGCGTGGGACAGGCCTGCCAATCAGCCCCAGCATTTT. Its protein product is CASSLVAWDRPANQPQHF. The rearrangement links TRBV7-3 to TRBJ1-5; TRBD1 aligns across 8 bases. Germline CDR1 is SGHTA and CDR2 is FQGTGA. Trimming took 2 bases from V and 3 from J; bases not matched to a gene: 12. The CDR3 has 18 residues.

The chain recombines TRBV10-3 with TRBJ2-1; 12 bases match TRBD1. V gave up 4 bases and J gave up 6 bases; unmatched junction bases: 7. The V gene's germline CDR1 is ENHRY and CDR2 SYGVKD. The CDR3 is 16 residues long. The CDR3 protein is CAISGAGDRGLNEQFF. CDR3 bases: TGTGCCATCAGTGGGGCGGGGGACAGGGGGCTCAATGAGCAGTTCTTC.

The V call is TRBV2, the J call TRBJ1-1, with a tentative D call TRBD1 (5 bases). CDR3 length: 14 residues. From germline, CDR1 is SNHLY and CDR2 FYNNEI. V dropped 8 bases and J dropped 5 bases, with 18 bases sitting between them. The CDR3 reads CASSGRGRGTEAFF. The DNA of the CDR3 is TGTGCCAGCTCCGGGCGGGGGAGAGGGACTGAAGCTTTCTTT.

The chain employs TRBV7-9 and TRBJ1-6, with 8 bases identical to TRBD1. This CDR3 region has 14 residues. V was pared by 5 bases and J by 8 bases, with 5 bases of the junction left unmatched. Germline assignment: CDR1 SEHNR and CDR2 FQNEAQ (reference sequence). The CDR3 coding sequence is TGTGCCAGCAGCCCAGGACAGGGTTATTCACCCCTCCACTTT. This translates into CASSPGQGYSPLHF.

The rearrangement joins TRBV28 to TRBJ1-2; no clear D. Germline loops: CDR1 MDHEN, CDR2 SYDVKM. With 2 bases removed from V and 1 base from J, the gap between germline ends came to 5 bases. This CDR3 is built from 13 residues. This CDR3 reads CASSLGRNYGYTF. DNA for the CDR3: TGTGCCAGCAGTTTAGGGCGTAACTATGGCTACACCTTC.

Here the CDR3 reads CASSLTLQGSAFF. CDR3 nucleotides: TGTGCCAGCAGCTTAACGTTACAGGGGAGCGCTTTCTTT. The genes are TRBV7-3 and TRBJ1-1; 7 bases are a match to TRBD1. The J segment lost 11 bases and the V segment lost 0 bases, leaving 6 bases of the junction unmatched. The CDR3 runs to 13 residues. Germline V CDR1 and CDR2: SGHTA, FQGTGA.

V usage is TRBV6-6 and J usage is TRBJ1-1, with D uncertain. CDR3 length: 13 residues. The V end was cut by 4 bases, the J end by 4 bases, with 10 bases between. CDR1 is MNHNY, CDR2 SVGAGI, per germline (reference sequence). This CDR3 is CASSSTEGTEAFF. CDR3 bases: TGTGCCAGCAGTTCCACGGAGGGCACTGAAGCTTTCTTT.

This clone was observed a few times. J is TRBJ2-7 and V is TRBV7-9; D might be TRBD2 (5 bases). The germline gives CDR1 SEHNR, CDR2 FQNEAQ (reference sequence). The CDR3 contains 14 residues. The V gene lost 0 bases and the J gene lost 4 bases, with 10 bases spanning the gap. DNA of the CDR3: TGTGCCAGCAGCTTAGCCTCGGGGAATTACGAGCAGTACTTC. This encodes CASSLASGNYEQYF.

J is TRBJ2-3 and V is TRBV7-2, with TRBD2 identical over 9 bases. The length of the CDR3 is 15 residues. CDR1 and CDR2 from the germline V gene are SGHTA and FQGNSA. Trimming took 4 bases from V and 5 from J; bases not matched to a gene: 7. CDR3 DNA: TGTGCCAGCAGCTCCCAGGGACTAGCAAGAGATACGCAGTATTTT. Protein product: CASSSQGLARDTQYF.

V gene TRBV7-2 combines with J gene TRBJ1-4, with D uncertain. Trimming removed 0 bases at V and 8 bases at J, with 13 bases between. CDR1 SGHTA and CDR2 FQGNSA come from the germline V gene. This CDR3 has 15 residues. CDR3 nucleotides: TGTGCCAGCAGCTTAGCGTTGAGCCTACAGGAAAAACTGTTTTTT. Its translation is CASSLALSLQEKLFF.